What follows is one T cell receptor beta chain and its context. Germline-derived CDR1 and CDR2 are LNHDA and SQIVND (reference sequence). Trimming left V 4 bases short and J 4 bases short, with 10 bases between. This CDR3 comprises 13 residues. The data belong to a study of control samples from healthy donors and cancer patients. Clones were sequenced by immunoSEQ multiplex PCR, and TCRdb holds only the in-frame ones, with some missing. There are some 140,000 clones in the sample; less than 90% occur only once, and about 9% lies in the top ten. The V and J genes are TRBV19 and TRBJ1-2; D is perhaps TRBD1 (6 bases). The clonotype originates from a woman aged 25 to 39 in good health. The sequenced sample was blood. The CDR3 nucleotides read TGTGCCAGTAGTAACGACAGGTTCTATGGCTACACCTTC. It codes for CASSNDRFYGYTF.